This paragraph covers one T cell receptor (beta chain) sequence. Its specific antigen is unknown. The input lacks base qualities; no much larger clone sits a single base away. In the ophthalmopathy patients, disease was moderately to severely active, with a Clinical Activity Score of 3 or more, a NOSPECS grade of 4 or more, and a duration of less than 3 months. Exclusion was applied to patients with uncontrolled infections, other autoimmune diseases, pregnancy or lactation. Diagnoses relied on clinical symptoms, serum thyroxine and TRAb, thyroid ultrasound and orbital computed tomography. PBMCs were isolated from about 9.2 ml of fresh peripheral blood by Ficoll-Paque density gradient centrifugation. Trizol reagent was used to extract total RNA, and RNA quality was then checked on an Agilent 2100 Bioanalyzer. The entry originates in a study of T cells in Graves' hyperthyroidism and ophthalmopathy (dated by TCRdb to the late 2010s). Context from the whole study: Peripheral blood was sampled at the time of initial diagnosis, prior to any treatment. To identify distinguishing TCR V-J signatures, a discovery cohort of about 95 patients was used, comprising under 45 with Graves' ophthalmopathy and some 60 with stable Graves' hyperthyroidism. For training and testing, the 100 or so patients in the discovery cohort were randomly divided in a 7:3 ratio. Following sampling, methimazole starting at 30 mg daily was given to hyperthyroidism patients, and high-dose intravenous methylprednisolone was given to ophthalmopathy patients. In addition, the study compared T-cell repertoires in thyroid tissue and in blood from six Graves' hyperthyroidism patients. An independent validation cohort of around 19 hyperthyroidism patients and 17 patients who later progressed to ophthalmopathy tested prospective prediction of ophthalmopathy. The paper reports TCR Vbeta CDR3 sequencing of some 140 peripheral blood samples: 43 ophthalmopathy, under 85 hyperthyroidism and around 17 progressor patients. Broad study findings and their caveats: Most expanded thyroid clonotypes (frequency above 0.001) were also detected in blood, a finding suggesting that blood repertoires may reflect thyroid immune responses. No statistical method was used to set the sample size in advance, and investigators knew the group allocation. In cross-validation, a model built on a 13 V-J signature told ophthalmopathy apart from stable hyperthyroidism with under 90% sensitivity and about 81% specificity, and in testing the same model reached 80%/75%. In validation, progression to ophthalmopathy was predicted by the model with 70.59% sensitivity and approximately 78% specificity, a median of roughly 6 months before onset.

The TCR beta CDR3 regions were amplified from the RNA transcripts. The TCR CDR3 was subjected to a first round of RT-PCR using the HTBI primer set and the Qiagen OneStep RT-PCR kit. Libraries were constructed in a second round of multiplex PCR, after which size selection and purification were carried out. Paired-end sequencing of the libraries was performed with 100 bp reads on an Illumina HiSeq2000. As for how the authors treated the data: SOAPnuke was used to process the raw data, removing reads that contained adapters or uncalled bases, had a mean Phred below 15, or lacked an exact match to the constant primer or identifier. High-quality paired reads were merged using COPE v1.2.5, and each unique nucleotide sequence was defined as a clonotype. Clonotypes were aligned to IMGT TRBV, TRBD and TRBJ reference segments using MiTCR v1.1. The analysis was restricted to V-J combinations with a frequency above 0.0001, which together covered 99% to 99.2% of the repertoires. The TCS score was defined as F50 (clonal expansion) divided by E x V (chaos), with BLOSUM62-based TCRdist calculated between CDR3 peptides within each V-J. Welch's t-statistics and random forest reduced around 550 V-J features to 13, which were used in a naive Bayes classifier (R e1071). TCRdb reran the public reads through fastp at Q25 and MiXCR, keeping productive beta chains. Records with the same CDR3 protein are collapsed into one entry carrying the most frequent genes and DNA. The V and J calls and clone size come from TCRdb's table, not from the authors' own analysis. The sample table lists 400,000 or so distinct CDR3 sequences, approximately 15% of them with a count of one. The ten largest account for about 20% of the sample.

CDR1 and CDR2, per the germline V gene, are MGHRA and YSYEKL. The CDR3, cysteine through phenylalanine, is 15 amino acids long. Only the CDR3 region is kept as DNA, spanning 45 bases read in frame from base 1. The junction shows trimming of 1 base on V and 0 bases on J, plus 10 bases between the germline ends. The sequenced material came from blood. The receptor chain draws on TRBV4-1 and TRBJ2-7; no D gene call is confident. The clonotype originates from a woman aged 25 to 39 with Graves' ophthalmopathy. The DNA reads TGCGCCAGCAGCCAAGCTCGCCAGAGCTCCTACGAGCAGTACTTC. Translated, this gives CASSQARQSSYEQYF.